This TCR beta chain originates from a study of blood T cell repertoires in COVID-19. Study summary: In each case, the material was cDNA or gDNA derived from T cells, B-cell-depleted T cells, or PBMCs.

The germline V gene has CDR1 LNHDA and CDR2 SQIVND (reference sequence). V was pared by 6 bases and J by 3 bases, with 11 bases between. This CDR3 region has 14 residues. The data were produced by immunoSEQ multiplex PCR, yet TCRdb's version contains in-frame clones alone and is incomplete. The sample has 75,000 to 90,000 clones, roughly 80% seen once. The sequence came from an elderly man with active or convalescent COVID-19. The chain recombines TRBV19 with TRBJ2-2; D gene unclear. Sequencing was done on a sample of peripheral blood. The CDR3 nucleotides are TGTGCCAGTAGCGCCCAGGCCCACACCGGGGAGCTGTTTTTT. It codes for CASSAQAHTGELFF.